This record covers a single T cell receptor beta chain. As yet, its antigen is unknown. One entry per CDR3 protein, called by TCRdb with MiXCR from the reads. The sample consists of around 320,000 distinct CDR3 sequences, 9% to 9.5% of them appearing once. This sample is drawn from a study of T cell repertoires in cytomegalovirus infection. Study background: Public TCR beta signatures marked donors with CMV infection and the matching HLA.

Study-level findings and limits: Totalled public TCR beta family frequency picked out people who carried CMV plus the relevant HLA. Ex vivo, HLA-C-restricted CMV-specific TCR beta clonotypes prevailed over the rest of the response.

The V gene's germline CDR1 is SGHVS and CDR2 FQNEAQ. CDR3 length equals 20 residues. The V segment lost 5 bases and the J segment 4 bases; nucleotides outside the gene matches: 16. The receptor was isolated from a human donor in good health (CMV status not recorded). Some clones in this sample may be carry-over from other donors' samples. The source material was PBMCs. The chain employs TRBV7-8 and TRBJ2-1; 14 positions agree with TRBD2. The CDR3, as DNA: TGTGCCAGCAGCCCGCCTCCGGGACTAGCGGGAGAAAGGGGATACAATGAGCAGTTCTTC. This encodes CASSPPPGLAGERGYNEQFF.